The clone carrying this TCR beta chain was counted between two and nine times. Its target is not known. The sample comes from a study of identical twins. Healthy Caucasians, and only they, were the donors. The cDNA had a unique molecular identifier and a template-switch universal primer site. TCRdb redid the calling of the 5' RACE reads with MiXCR, one entry per CDR3 protein. The table records some 270,000 distinct CDR3 sequences, approximately 8.6% of them present only once. Notes on the study in general: Twins' excess sharing was less marked for out-of-frame beta sequences.

Germline CDR1 and CDR2: MDHEN and SYDVKM. The CDR3 runs 15 residues. V was shortened by 5 bases and J by 4 bases, with 15 bases between the two germline ends. This sample also appeared in a second study, on yellow fever vaccine responses in identical twins.

This chain uses TRBV28 with TRBJ1-5, with D uncertain. Material: CD8+ T cells sorted from blood. The sequence was obtained from a woman younger than 35 in good health. CDR3 sequence: CASSTRPPINQPQHF. CDR3 DNA sequence: TGTGCCAGCAGTACCCGGCCGCCAATTAATCAGCCCCAGCATTTT.